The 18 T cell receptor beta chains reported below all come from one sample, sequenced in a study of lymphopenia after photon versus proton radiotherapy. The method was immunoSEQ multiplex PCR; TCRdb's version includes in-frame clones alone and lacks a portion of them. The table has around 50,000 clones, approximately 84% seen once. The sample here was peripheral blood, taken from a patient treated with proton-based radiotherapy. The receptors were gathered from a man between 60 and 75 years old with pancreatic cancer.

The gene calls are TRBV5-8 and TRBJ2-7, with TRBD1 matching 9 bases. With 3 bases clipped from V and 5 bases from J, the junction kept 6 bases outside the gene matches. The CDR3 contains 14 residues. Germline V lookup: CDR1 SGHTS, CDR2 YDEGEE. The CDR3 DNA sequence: TGTGCCAGCAGCTCCCTACAGGGGGCTAACGAGCAGTACTTC. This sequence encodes CASSSLQGANEQYF.

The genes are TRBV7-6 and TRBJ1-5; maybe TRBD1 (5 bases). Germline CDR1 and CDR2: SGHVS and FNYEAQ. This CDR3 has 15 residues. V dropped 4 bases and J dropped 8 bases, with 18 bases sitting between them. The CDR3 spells CASSSGAGGREPQHF. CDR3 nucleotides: TGTGCCAGCAGCTCCGGGGCAGGCGGGCGTGAGCCCCAGCATTTT.

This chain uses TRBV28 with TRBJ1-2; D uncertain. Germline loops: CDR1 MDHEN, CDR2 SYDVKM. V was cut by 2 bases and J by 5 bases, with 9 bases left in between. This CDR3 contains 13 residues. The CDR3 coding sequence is TGTGCCAGCAGTTTAGGCCCTCTATATGGCTACACCTTC. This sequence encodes CASSLGPLYGYTF.

The CDR3 bases are TGTGCCAGTAGTATTTCGTGGTTCACAGATACGCAGTATTTT. Encoded protein: CASSISWFTDTQYF. The rearrangement links TRBV19 to TRBJ2-3, with no clear D. Trimming left V 3 bases short and J 2 bases short, with 9 bases between. CDR1 is LNHDA, CDR2 SQIVND, per germline (reference sequence). This CDR3 is 14 amino acids long.

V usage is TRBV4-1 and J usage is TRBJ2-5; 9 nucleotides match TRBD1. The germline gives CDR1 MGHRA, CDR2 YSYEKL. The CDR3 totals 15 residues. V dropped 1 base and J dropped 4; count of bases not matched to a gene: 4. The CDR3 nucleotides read TGCGCCAGCAGCCAAGCCGAGGACAGGGGAGAGACCCAGTACTTC. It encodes CASSQAEDRGETQYF.

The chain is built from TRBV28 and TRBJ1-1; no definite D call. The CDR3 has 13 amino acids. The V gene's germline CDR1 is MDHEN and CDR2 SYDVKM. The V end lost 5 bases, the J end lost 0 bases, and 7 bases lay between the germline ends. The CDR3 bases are TGTGCCAGCAGTACAGTGATGAACACTGAAGCTTTCTTT. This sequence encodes CASSTVMNTEAFF.

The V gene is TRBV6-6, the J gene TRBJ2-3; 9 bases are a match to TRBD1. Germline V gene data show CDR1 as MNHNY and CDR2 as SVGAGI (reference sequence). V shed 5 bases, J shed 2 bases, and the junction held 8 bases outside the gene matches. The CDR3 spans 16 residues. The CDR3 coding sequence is TGTGCCAGCAGTCCCGGGACAGGGTCGTCCACAGATACGCAGTATTTT. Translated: CASSPGTGSSTDTQYF.

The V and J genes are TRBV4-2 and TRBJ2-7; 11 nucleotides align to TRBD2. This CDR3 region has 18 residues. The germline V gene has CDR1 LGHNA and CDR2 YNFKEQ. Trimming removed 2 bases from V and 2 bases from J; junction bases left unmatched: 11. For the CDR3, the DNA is TGTGCCAGCAGCCAATTCATAGGGGCTAGCGGGAGGCCCTACGAGCAGTACTTC. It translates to CASSQFIGASGRPYEQYF.

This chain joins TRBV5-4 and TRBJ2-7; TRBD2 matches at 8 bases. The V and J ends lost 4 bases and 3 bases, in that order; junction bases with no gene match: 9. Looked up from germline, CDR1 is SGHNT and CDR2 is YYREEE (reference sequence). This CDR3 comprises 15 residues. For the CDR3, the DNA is TGTGCCAGCAGCCTACGAACGAGCGGGAGCTACGAGCAGTACTTC. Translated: CASSLRTSGSYEQYF.

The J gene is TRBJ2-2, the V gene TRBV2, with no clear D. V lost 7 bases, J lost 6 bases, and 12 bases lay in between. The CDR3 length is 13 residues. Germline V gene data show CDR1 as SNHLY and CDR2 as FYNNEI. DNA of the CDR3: TGTGCCAGCAACCTAGATAGGGCCGGGGAGCTGTTTTTT. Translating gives CASNLDRAGELFF.

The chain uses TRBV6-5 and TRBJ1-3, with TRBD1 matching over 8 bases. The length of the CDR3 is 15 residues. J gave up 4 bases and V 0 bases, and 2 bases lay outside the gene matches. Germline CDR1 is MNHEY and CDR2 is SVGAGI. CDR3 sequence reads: CASSYSRTGGNTIYF. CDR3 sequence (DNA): TGTGCCAGCAGTTACTCACGGACAGGGGGAAACACCATATATTTT.

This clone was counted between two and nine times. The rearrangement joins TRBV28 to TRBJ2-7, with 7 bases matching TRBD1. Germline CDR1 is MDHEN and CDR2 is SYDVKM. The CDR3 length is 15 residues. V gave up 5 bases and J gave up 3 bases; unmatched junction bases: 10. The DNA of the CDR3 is TGTGCCAGCAGTACCGACAGGGACCCAGGCTACGAGCAGTACTTC. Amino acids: CASSTDRDPGYEQYF.

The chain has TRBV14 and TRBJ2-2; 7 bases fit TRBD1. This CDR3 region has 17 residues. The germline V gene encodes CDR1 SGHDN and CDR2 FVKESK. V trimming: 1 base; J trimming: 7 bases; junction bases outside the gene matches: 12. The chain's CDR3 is CASSQARQGRDLGELFF. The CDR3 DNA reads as TGTGCCAGCAGCCAAGCCCGACAGGGAAGGGATCTCGGGGAGCTGTTTTTT.

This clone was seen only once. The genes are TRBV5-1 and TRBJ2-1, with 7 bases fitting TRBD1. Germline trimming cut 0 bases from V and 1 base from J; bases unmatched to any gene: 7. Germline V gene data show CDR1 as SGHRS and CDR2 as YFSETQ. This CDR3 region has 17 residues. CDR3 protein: CASSLEQGRNSYNEQFF. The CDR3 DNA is TGCGCCAGCAGCTTGGAACAGGGGCGAAATTCCTACAATGAGCAGTTCTTC.

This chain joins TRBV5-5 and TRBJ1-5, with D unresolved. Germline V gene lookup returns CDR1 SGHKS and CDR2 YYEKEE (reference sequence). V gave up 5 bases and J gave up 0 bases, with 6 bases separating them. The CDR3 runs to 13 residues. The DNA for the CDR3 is TGTGCCAGCAGTCTCCATAGCAATCAGCCCCAGCATTTT. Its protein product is CASSLHSNQPQHF. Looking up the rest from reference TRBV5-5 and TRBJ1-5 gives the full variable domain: DAGVTQSPTHLIKTRGQQVTLRCSPISGHKSVSWYQQVLGQGPQFIFQYYEKEERGRGNFPDRFSARQFPNYSSELNVNALLLGDSALYLCASSLHSNQPQHFGDGTRLSIL.

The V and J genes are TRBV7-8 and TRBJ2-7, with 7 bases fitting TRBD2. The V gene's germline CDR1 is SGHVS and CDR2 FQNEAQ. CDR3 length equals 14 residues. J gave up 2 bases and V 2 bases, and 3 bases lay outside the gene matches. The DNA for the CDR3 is TGTGCCAGCAGCTTAACCGCGGGGGCCTACGAGCAGTACTTC. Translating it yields CASSLTAGAYEQYF.

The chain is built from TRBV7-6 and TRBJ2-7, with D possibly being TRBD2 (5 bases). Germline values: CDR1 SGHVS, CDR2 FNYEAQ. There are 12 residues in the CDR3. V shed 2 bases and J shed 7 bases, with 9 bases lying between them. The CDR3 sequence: CASSLSGGEQYF. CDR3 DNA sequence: TGTGCCAGCAGCTTATCAGGAGGAGAGCAGTACTTC.

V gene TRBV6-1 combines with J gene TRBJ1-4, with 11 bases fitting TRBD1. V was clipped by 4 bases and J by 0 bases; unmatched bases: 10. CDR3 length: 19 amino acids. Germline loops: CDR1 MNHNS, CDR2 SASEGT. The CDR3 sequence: CASSVWGTGGIATNEKLFF. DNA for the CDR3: TGTGCCAGCAGTGTATGGGGGACAGGGGGAATCGCAACTAATGAAAAACTGTTTTTT.